The 28 T cell receptor beta chains given below trace back to one sample, sequenced in a study of T cell clonality in common variable immunodeficiency. Study outcomes and limitations: Common variable immunodeficiency TCR beta sequences reportedly had fewer deletions and N-nucleotide insertions.

Clones were read by immunoSEQ multiplex PCR, and TCRdb kept only the in-frame ones, dropping some. The repertoire has 15,000 to 20,000 clones, none seen only once; the ten largest take roughly 7.2%. Their antigens are not known. The sequencing sample was made of peripheral blood mononuclear cells. The receptors come from a human donor with common variable immunodeficiency.

Ten or more counts support this clone. The read is 3 residues too short to cover the CDR3 end, so that end is filled in from the germline J gene. The rearrangement joins TRBV7-3 to TRBJ2-1; 9 positions agree with TRBD2. This CDR3 has 16 residues. From germline, CDR1 is SGHTA and CDR2 FQGTGA. Trimming cost V 1 base and J 4 bases; bases outside gene matches: 5. Partial CDR3 DNA: TGTGCCAGCAGCTTAAGTGCTAGCGGGGCATACAATGAG. This codes for CASSLSASGAYNE. The whole CDR3 region reads CASSLSASGAYNEQFF.

As regards this clone: The missing CDR3 end, 3 residues past where the read stops, is filled in from the germline J gene. V gene TRBV20-1 combines with J gene TRBJ2-7; D might be TRBD2 (6 bases). With 6 bases removed from V and 3 bases from J, the gap between germline ends came to 18 bases. CDR3 length: 14 residues. Germline V CDR1 and CDR2: DFQATT, SNEGSKA (reference sequence). The part of the CDR3 DNA that was read is TGCAGTGCCAAAAGCGGACTATCCAACTACGAG. The encoded protein is CSAKSGLSNYE. The whole CDR3 is CSAKSGLSNYEQYF.

Ten or more counts support this clone. The part of the CDR3 DNA that was read is TGTGCCAGCAGTCCCCTTGGGGACAGAGGAGTTTATGGC. Translating gives CASSPLGDRGVYG. The whole CDR3 sequence reads CASSPLGDRGVYGYTF. The chain combines TRBV6-2 or TRBV6-3 with TRBJ1-2, with TRBD1 matching over 7 bases. Read coverage stops 3 residues before the CDR3 terminus; the germline J gene supplies the remainder. Looked up from germline, CDR1 is MNHEY and CDR2 is SVGEGT. The junction had 14 bases not matched to a gene; V was cut back by 5 bases and J by 5 bases. The CDR3 covers 16 residues.

In this sample, this clone turned up a few times. The read terminates 3 residues ahead of where the CDR3 ends, so the germline J gene completes it. The chain recombines TRBV5-6 with TRBJ2-7; 10 nucleotides line up with TRBD1. Germline V gene data show CDR1 as SGHDT and CDR2 as YYEEEE. CDR3 length: 13 residues. J was trimmed by 3 bases and V by 4 bases; bases with no gene match: 1. CDR3 sequence reads: CASSRDRGYEQYF. CDR3 DNA (partial): TGTGCCAGCAGCCGGGACAGGGGCTACGAG.

This clone was detected only a few times. The sequenced fragment ends 3 residues before the CDR3 boundary, so the rest is inferred from the germline J gene. The rearrangement uses TRBV6-2 or TRBV6-3 and TRBJ2-1; D remains unclear. This CDR3 spans 17 amino acids. CDR1 is MNHEY and CDR2 is SVGEGT in the germline V gene. V lost 0 bases to trimming and J lost 2 bases, with 14 bases between them. The CDR3 spells CASSYSLAVQTYNEQFF. The sequenced part of the CDR3 DNA is TGTGCCAGCAGTTACTCGCTGGCCGTCCAGACCTACAATGAG.

This clone occurred a few times. The read falls 3 residues short of the CDR3 end, and the missing part is taken from the germline J gene. The chain uses TRBV7-3 and TRBJ2-5; weak D call: TRBD1 (6 bases). The CDR3 totals 16 residues. Trimming took off 5 bases at V and 4 bases at J, with 20 bases between the two ends. Germline lookup yields CDR1 SGHTA and CDR2 FQGTGA. CDR3 region: CASSLRRTVGRETQYF. The part of the CDR3 DNA that was read is TGTGCCAGCAGCCTGCGGCGGACAGTGGGAAGAGAGACC.

This clone was seen many times. From the germline J gene comes the end of the CDR3, since the read stops 3 residues before it. The V and J genes are TRBV19 and TRBJ1-2, with TRBD1 as a possible D gene (6 bases). Germline V gives CDR1 LNHDA, CDR2 SQIVND (reference sequence). The CDR3 is made up of 17 amino acids. Trimming took 4 bases from V and 5 from J, leaving 23 bases between them. CDR3 residues: CASSTRTDRQARYGYTF. Partial CDR3 DNA: TGTGCCAGTAGTACCCGGACGGACCGACAGGCACGATATGGC.

This clone was seen at least ten times. The CDR3 end lies 3 residues beyond the end of the read and is filled in from the germline J gene. V usage is TRBV14 and J usage is TRBJ1-1; no clear D gene. Trimming pared 4 bases from V and 5 bases from J, leaving 20 bases between. The CDR3 runs to 16 residues. CDR1 and CDR2 from the germline V gene are SGHDN and FVKESK. The CDR3 bases that were read are TGTGCCAGCAGCCGATCGATAGGGTTACGAGGGACTGAA. It is translated as CASSRSIGLRGTE. The entire CDR3 protein reads CASSRSIGLRGTEAFF.

Concerning this clone itself: The read terminates 3 residues before the CDR3 end, so the remaining end is supplied by the germline J gene. This chain links TRBV11-2 with TRBJ2-3; TRBD1 matches at 10 bases. In germline, CDR1 is SGHAT, CDR2 FQNNGV. Losses at the gene ends were 5 bases for V and 3 bases for J; bases not matched to a gene: 2. The CDR3 is 14 residues long. This CDR3 is CASSTDRGTDTQYF. The covered CDR3 bases are TGTGCCAGCAGCACGGACAGGGGGACAGATACG. Complete variable domain (other parts from reference TRBV11-2 and TRBJ2-3): EAGVAQSPRYKIIEKRQSVAFWCNPISGHATLYWYQQILGQGPKLLIQFQNNGVVDDSQLPKDRFSAERLKGVDSTLKIQPAKLEDSAVYLCASSTDRGTDTQYFGPGTRLTVL.

In this sample, this clone turned up a few times. The read ends 3 residues before the CDR3 terminus; that terminus is restored from the germline J gene. The chain has TRBV7-2 and TRBJ2-7; D unresolved. From germline, CDR1 is SGHTA and CDR2 FQGNSA. The CDR3 runs to 14 residues. Trimming shortened V by 1 base and J by 1 base, and 8 bases separated the two germline ends. This CDR3 is CASSLVGKSYEQYF. CDR3 DNA, as far as it was read: TGTGCCAGCAGCTTAGTGGGCAAGTCCTACGAG.

This clone has just a few counts. The read terminates 3 residues ahead of where the CDR3 ends, so the germline J gene completes it. The chain links TRBV5-3 to TRBJ2-7, with TRBD1 as a possible D gene (6 bases). TRBV5-3 is flagged as an ORF with uncertain function. Trimming took off 1 base at V and 3 bases at J, with 26 bases between the two ends. This CDR3 contains 19 residues. CDR3 amino acids: CARSLTMDSVRPCLYEQYF. The covered CDR3 bases are TGTGCCAGAAGCTTGACTATGGACAGCGTCCGCCCTTGCCTCTACGAG.

A word on this clone: The read is 3 residues too short to cover the CDR3 end, so that end is filled in from the germline J gene. The rearrangement joins TRBV2 to TRBJ2-7; 13 bases are shared with TRBD2. V gave up 6 bases and J gave up 3 bases; unmatched junction bases: 8. Germline assignment: CDR1 SNHLY and CDR2 FYNNEI. The CDR3 runs 16 residues. Partial CDR3 DNA: TGTGCCAGCAGGGGGACTAGCGGGATTACCCTCTACGAG. Its translation: CASRGTSGITLYE. The full CDR3 reads CASRGTSGITLYEQYF.

As regards this clone: Coverage ceases 3 residues before the CDR3 finishes, and the germline J gene fills in the end. The chain links TRBV30 to TRBJ1-2; D is ambiguous. There are 15 residues in the CDR3. In germline, CDR1 is GTSNPN, CDR2 SVGIG (reference sequence). V lost 4 bases and J lost 0, with 15 bases in between. CDR3 bases read: TGTGCCTGGATTCCGACTTTAACTGCTAACTATGGC. The encoded protein is CAWIPTLTANYG. The whole CDR3 sequence is CAWIPTLTANYGYTF.

This clone has ten or more counts. From the germline J gene comes the end of the CDR3, since the read stops 3 residues before it. The chain employs TRBV5-1 and TRBJ2-1; 11 bases map to TRBD2. Trimming cost V 2 bases and J 6 bases; bases outside gene matches: 4. The CDR3 sequence is 15 residues long. The germline gives CDR1 SGHRS, CDR2 YFSETQ. The DNA read from the CDR3 is TGCGCCAGCAGCTTCTCACTAGCGGGGGCCAATGAG. Protein product: CASSFSLAGANE. The entire CDR3 sequence reads CASSFSLAGANEQFF.

This clone was counted between two and nine times. The read comes to an end 3 residues before the CDR3 does, leaving the germline J gene to fill in the end. The chain employs TRBV7-9 and TRBJ1-4; possible D gene TRBD1, 5 bases. The CDR3 is 15 residues long. Trimming took 5 bases from V and 3 from J, leaving 13 bases between them. Germline lookup yields CDR1 SEHNR and CDR2 FQNEAQ (reference sequence). The CDR3 sequence is CASSPIGGANEKLFF. Incomplete CDR3 DNA: TGTGCCAGCAGCCCGATCGGGGGGGCTAATGAAAAA.

In the case of this clone: The CDR3 is cut off 3 residues early in the read; its end comes from the germline J gene. J is TRBJ2-7 and V is TRBV2; 8 positions match TRBD1. CDR1 and CDR2 from the germline V gene are SNHLY and FYNNEI. This CDR3 spans 13 amino acids. V was pared by 4 bases and J by 3 bases, with 2 bases of the junction left unmatched. The sequenced CDR3 bases are TGTGCCAGCAGTGGCGGGACAGGCTACGAG. Amino acid sequence: CASSGGTGYE. The full CDR3 protein is CASSGGTGYEQYF.

The CDR3 DNA, read in part, is TGTGCCTGGAGACCTTCCGGGACTTCAGAAAACACC. Translation: CAWRPSGTSENT. The complete CDR3 reads CAWRPSGTSENTIYF. This chain links TRBV30 with TRBJ1-3; D possibly corresponds to TRBD1 (5 bases). The read comes to an end 3 residues before the CDR3 does, leaving the germline J gene to fill in the end. V was pared by 3 bases and J by 6 bases, with 18 bases between. The V gene's germline CDR1 is GTSNPN and CDR2 SVGIG (reference sequence). The CDR3 extends over 15 amino acids.

This clone qualifies as medium-sized. The read comes to an end 3 residues before the CDR3 does, leaving the germline J gene to fill in the end. This chain connects TRBV12-5 to TRBJ1-1; D uncertain. The germline V gene has CDR1 LGHNT and CDR2 FRNRAP. The V end lost 0 bases, the J end lost 5 bases, and 13 bases lay between the germline ends. CDR3 length: 15 amino acids. The CDR3 bases that were read are TGTGCTAGTGGTTTGGTCTTAGGGTTGGAAACTGAA. It translates to CASGLVLGLETE. The full-length CDR3 reads as CASGLVLGLETEAFF. Filled out from reference TRBV12-5 and TRBJ1-1, the complete variable domain reads DARVTQTPRHKVTEMGQEVTMRCQPILGHNTVFWYRQTMMQGLELLAYFRNRAPLDDSGMPKDRFSAEMPDATLATLKIQPSEPRDSAVYFCASGLVLGLETEAFFGQGTRLTVV.

At least ten counts were recorded for this clone. The sequence runs out 3 residues before the end of the CDR3; the remainder is reconstructed from the germline J gene. The rearrangement uses TRBV6-2 or TRBV6-3 and TRBJ2-7; 8 bases line up with TRBD2. Germline V lookup: CDR1 MNHEY, CDR2 SVGEGT. The CDR3 has 14 residues. Trimming removed 6 bases from V and 1 base from J; junction bases left unmatched: 5. The covered CDR3 bases are TGTGCCAGCAGACACGGGACTAGGTCCTACGAG. Encoded protein: CASRHGTRSYE. The full-length CDR3 reads as CASRHGTRSYEQYF.

In this sample, this clone turned up many times. The missing CDR3 end, 3 residues past where the read stops, is filled in from the germline J gene. The V gene is TRBV14, the J gene TRBJ2-2, with D possibly TRBD1 on 5 matching bases. CDR3 size: 13 residues. Germline V lookup: CDR1 SGHDN, CDR2 FVKESK. V was cut by 4 bases and J by 6 bases, with 9 bases left in between. CDR3 bases read: TGTGCCAGCAGCCTCGTCAGGGCCGGGGAG. Translated, it gives CASSLVRAGE. The CDR3 as a whole reads CASSLVRAGELFF.

Notes on this clone: The read stops 3 residues short of the end of the CDR3; the missing end is completed from the germline J gene. The chain uses TRBV5-1 and TRBJ2-7, with TRBD1 identical over 9 bases. V trimming: 4 bases; J trimming: 1 base; junction bases outside the gene matches: 6. The CDR3 runs to 15 residues. Per the germline V gene, CDR1 is SGHRS and CDR2 is YFSETQ. This CDR3 is CASSPGTGNSYEQYF. The sequenced part of the CDR3 DNA is TGCGCCAGCAGCCCCGGGACAGGGAATTCCTACGAG.

This clone was seen only a few times. The read terminates 3 residues ahead of where the CDR3 ends, so the germline J gene completes it. This chain connects TRBV19 to TRBJ1-6, with 8 bases that match TRBD1. This CDR3 is built from 18 residues. With V trimmed by 3 bases and J by 0 bases, 7 bases remained unmatched. In germline, CDR1 is LNHDA, CDR2 SQIVND (reference sequence). This CDR3 reads CASSIEGTGGSYNSPLHF. CDR3 DNA (partial): TGTGCCAGTAGTATTGAGGGTACAGGGGGCTCCTATAATTCACCC.

This clone was seen at least ten times. The CDR3 loop reads CSVATGGGNQPQHF. The sequenced part of the CDR3 DNA is TGCAGCGTTGCAACAGGGGGAGGCAATCAGCCC. The chain uses TRBV29-1 and TRBJ1-5; TRBD1 matches 8 bases. The missing CDR3 end, 3 residues past where the read stops, is filled in from the germline J gene. Germline trimming cut 4 bases from V and 2 bases from J; bases unmatched to any gene: 4. The length of the CDR3 is 14 residues. CDR1 is SQVTM, CDR2 ANQGSEA, per germline.

This clone has ten or more counts. The read finishes 3 residues shy of the CDR3 end, and the germline J gene is used to complete it. The J gene is TRBJ1-1, the V gene TRBV20-1; D gene ambiguous. V lost 3 bases to trimming and J lost 3 bases, with 11 bases between them. Germline CDR1 is DFQATT and CDR2 is SNEGSKA (reference sequence). The CDR3 runs to 13 residues. CDR3 bases read: TGCAGTGCTAGGTCCGGGTGGGACACTGAA. It encodes CSARSGWDTE. The entire CDR3 is CSARSGWDTEAFF.

This clone turned up a few times. The read stops 3 residues short of the end of the CDR3; the missing end is completed from the germline J gene. The chain carries TRBV7-8 and TRBJ2-1; 7 nucleotides align to TRBD1. Germline V gene sequence: CDR1 SGHVS, CDR2 FQNEAQ. The CDR3 loop spans 16 amino acids. The V segment lost 2 bases and the J segment 3 bases; nucleotides outside the gene matches: 7. The sequenced part of the CDR3 DNA is TGTGCCAGCAGCTTAAGCCGGGACAGAGACTACAATGAG. Translated: CASSLSRDRDYNE. The whole CDR3 protein is CASSLSRDRDYNEQFF.

As regards this clone: The missing CDR3 end, 3 residues past where the read stops, is filled in from the germline J gene. V gene TRBV7-3 combines with J gene TRBJ1-1; no definite D call. This CDR3 comprises 13 residues. CDR1 and CDR2 (germline): SGHTA, FQGTGA. V lost 5 bases and J 1 base, leaving 8 bases between the germline ends. CDR3 DNA, as far as it was read: TGTGCCAGCAGCCCGGAGGGGAACACTGAA. Residues: CASSPEGNTE. The complete CDR3 protein is CASSPEGNTEAFF.

This clone was counted at least ten times. With the read ending 3 residues before the CDR3 end, the germline J gene is used to fill in that end. V is TRBV19 and J is TRBJ1-2; possible D gene TRBD1, 5 bases. This CDR3 comprises 13 residues. The germline CDR1 and CDR2 sequences are LNHDA and SQIVND (reference sequence). Trimming cost V 10 bases and J 5 bases, with 17 bases left between them. CDR3 residues: CATYFNRLYGYTF. The CDR3 DNA, read in part, is TGTGCCACCTACTTCAACAGGTTGTATGGC.

Many counts were recorded for this clone. The CDR3 goes on 3 residues after the read ends, and that part is filled in from the germline J gene. J is TRBJ1-2 and V is TRBV5-1, with 7 bases that match TRBD1. Germline loops: CDR1 SGHRS, CDR2 YFSETQ. Trimming at V came to 3 bases and at J to 3 bases, leaving 11 bases not matched to a gene. CDR3 size: 16 residues. The CDR3: CASSSETGFGYYGYTF. Partial CDR3 DNA: TGCGCCAGCAGCTCCGAGACAGGGTTTGGGTACTATGGC.